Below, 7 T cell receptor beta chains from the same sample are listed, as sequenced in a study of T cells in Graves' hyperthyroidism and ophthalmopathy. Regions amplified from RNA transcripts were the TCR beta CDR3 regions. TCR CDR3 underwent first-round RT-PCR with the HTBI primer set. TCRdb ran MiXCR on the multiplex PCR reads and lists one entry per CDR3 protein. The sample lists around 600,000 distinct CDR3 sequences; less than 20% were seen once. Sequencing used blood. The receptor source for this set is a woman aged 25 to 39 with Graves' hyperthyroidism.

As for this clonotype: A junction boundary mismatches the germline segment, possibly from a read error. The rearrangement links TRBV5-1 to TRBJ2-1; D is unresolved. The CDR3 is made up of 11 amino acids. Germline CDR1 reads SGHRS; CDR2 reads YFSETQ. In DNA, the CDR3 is TGCGCCACCAGCTTCAGCGTCGAGCAGTTCTTC. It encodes CATSFSVEQFF.

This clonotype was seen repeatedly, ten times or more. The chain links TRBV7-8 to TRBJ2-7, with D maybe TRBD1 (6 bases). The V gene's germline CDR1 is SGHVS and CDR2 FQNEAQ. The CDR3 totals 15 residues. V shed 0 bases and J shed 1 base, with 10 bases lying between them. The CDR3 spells CASSLAVDSSYEQYF. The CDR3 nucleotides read TGTGCCAGCAGCTTAGCAGTGGACAGTTCCTACGAGCAGTACTTC. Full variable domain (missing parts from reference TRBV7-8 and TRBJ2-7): GAGVSQSPRYKVAKRGQDVALRCDPISGHVSLFWYQQALGQGPEFLTYFQNEAQLDKSGLPSDRFFAERPEGSVSTLKIQRTQQEDSAVYLCASSLAVDSSYEQYFGPGTRLTVT.

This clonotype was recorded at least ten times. This CDR3 reads CASSFTSSSYNEQFF. CDR3 nucleotides: TGTGCCAGCAGTTTTACATCTAGCTCCTACAATGAGCAGTTCTTC. J is TRBJ2-1 and V is TRBV7-9, with D uncertain. The length of the CDR3 is 15 residues. V dropped 6 bases and J dropped 0 bases, with 12 bases sitting between them. Germline V gene sequence: CDR1 SEHNR, CDR2 FQNEAQ (reference sequence).

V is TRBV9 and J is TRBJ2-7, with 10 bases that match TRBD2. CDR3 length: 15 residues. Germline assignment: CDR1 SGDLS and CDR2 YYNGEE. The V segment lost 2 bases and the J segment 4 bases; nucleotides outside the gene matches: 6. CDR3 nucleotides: TGTGCCAGCAGCGTCAACCCTAGCGGGGGTTACGAGCAGTACTTC. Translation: CASSVNPSGGYEQYF.

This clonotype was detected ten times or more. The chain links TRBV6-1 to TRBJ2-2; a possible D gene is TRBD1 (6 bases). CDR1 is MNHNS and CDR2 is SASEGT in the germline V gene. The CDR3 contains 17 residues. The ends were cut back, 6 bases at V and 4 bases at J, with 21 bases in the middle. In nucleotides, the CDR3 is TGTGCCAGCAGCTCCTCAGCAAAATACAGGGTCACCGGGGAGCTGTTTTTT. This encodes CASSSSAKYRVTGELFF.

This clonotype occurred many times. CDR3 loop: CSAFISSYEQYF. The CDR3 coding sequence is TGCAGTGCTTTTATAAGCTCCTACGAGCAGTACTTC. The chain uses TRBV20-1 and TRBJ2-7; D uncertain. Trimming cost V 5 bases and J 0 bases, with 8 bases left between them. Germline V lookup: CDR1 DFQATT, CDR2 SNEGSKA (reference sequence). This CDR3 is built from 12 residues.

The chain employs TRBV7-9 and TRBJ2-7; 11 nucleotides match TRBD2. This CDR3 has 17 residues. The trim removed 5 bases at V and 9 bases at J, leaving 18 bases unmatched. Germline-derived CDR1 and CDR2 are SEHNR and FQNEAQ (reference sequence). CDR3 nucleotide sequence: TGTGCCAGCAGCCACCCCCCTAGCGGGAGGCTTGTAGGTGGGCAGTACTTC. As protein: CASSHPPSGRLVGGQYF.